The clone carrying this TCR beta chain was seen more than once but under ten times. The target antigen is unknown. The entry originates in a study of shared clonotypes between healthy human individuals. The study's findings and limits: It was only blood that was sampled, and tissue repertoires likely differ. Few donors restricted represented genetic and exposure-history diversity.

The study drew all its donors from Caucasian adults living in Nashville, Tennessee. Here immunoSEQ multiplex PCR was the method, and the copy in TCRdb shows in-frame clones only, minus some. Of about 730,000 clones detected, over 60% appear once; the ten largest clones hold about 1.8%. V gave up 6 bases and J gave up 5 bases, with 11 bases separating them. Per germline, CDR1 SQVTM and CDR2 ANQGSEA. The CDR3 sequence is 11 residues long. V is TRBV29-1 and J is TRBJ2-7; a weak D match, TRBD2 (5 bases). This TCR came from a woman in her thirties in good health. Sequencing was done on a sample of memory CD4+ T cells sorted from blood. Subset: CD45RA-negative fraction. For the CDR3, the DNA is TGCAGCGTCTTGCGGGTTAACGAGCAGTACTTC. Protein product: CSVLRVNEQYF.